A selection of T cell receptor beta chains follows, all from one sample in a study of lymphopenia after photon versus proton radiotherapy. TCRdb's copy holds only in-frame clones and misses some; the assay was immunoSEQ multiplex PCR. Seen here are around 23,000 clones, about 87% observed once, and the top ten hold around 19%. The material was peripheral blood, obtained from a patient treated with photon-based radiotherapy. The source of these receptors is a man aged 50 or older with gastric cancer. The CDR3 runs from the conserved cysteine through the conserved F or W. A D gene is named only where the DNA matches it firmly. Size is stated for part of the rows, as once, few or many counts, or as a class when the clone is expanded.

J gene: TRBJ2-5; V gene: TRBV18; clone size: -; D gene: -; CDR3 DNA: TGTGCCAGCTCACCATCCCGGACAGCCGAGACCCAGTACTTC; CDR3 protein: CASSPSRTAETQYF
J gene: TRBJ1-3; V gene: TRBV5-1; clone size: -; D gene: -; CDR3 DNA: TGCGCCAGCAGCTTGGAGGGACGAGGAAACACCATATATTTT; CDR3 protein: CASSLEGRGNTIYF
J gene: TRBJ2-6; V gene: TRBV4-1; clone size: few; D gene: -; CDR3 DNA: TGCGCCAGCAGCCCAACCGCAGGGTCTGGGGCCAACGTCCTGACTTTC; CDR3 protein: CASSPTAGSGANVLTF
J gene: TRBJ1-1; V gene: TRBV6-6; clone size: -; D gene: -; CDR3 DNA: TGTGCCAGCAGTTACTCGAGACGGCTGAACACTGAAGCTTTCTTT; CDR3 protein: CASSYSRRLNTEAFF
J gene: TRBJ2-1; V gene: TRBV11-2; clone size: -; D gene: TRBD2; CDR3 DNA: TGTGCCAGCAGCCCACGGACTAGCGGGGATGGCCAGCAGTTCTTC; CDR3 protein: CASSPRTSGDGQQFF
J gene: TRBJ1-2; V gene: TRBV7-9; clone size: -; D gene: -; CDR3 DNA: TGTGCCAGCAGCTTGGGGAATTATGGCTACACCTTC; CDR3 protein: CASSLGNYGYTF
J gene: TRBJ2-5; V gene: TRBV20-1; clone size: once; D gene: -; CDR3 DNA: TGCAGTGTTGGGGAGCAAGAGACCCAGTACTTC; CDR3 protein: CSVGEQETQYF
J gene: TRBJ1-6; V gene: TRBV11-2; clone size: once; D gene: TRBD1; CDR3 DNA: TGTGCCAGCAGCTCAATGACAGGGTCTTATAATTCACCCCTCCACTTT; CDR3 protein: CASSSMTGSYNSPLHF
J gene: TRBJ1-2; V gene: TRBV25-1; clone size: -; D gene: -; CDR3 DNA: TGTGCCAGCGAGGGCGTTTATCCTAATCTCTATGGCTACACCTTC; CDR3 protein: CASEGVYPNLYGYTF
J gene: TRBJ1-2; V gene: TRBV30; clone size: -; D gene: -; CDR3 DNA: TGTGCCTGGTTTGACAGGAGCTATGGCTACACCTTC; CDR3 protein: CAWFDRSYGYTF
J gene: TRBJ1-2; V gene: TRBV27; clone size: -; D gene: TRBD1; CDR3 DNA: TGTGCCAGCAGTCCCGGACAGGGCGGGTTAGGGGGCTACACCTTC; CDR3 protein: CASSPGQGGLGGYTF
J gene: TRBJ2-5; V gene: TRBV5-1; clone size: once; D gene: TRBD1; CDR3 DNA: TGCGCCAGCAGCTTGACAGGGGCTGGGACCCAGTACTTC; CDR3 protein: CASSLTGAGTQYF
J gene: TRBJ1-5; V gene: TRBV10-3; clone size: -; D gene: TRBD1; CDR3 DNA: TGTGCCACCGGGACAGCAACCCGGGGCAATCAGCCCCAGCATTTT; CDR3 protein: CATGTATRGNQPQHF
J gene: TRBJ1-5; V gene: TRBV7-8; clone size: -; D gene: -; CDR3 DNA: TGTGCCAGCAGCTCCGACAGCGACCCAAGTATGGCCCAGCATTTT; CDR3 protein: CASSSDSDPSMAQHF
J gene: TRBJ2-4; V gene: TRBV5-4; clone size: -; D gene: TRBD2; CDR3 DNA: TGTGCCAGCAGTTCTTCAGGGGACCGGGGGGGTGCCAAAAACATTCAGTACTTC; CDR3 protein: CASSSSGDRGGAKNIQYF
J gene: TRBJ2-2; V gene: TRBV5-1; clone size: -; D gene: TRBD1; CDR3 DNA: TGCGCCAGCAGCTTGGTATCTCCGGGACAGGGGGCGAGTGGGGAGCTGTTTTTT; CDR3 protein: CASSLVSPGQGASGELFF
J gene: TRBJ2-1; V gene: TRBV19; clone size: -; D gene: TRBD2; CDR3 DNA: TGTGCCAGTAGGACAGCCGGGACTAGCGGGGGGACGAATGAGCAGTTCTTC; CDR3 protein: CASRTAGTSGGTNEQFF
J gene: TRBJ2-1; V gene: TRBV5-6; clone size: -; D gene: TRBD1; CDR3 DNA: TGTGCCAGCAGCCGGGGGACAGGGCTCTCCTACAATGAGCAGTTCTTC; CDR3 protein: CASSRGTGLSYNEQFF